What follows are 15 T cell receptor beta chains derived from one specimen sequenced in a study of blood T cell repertoires in COVID-19. Profiling relied on immunoSEQ multiplex PCR, and the TCRdb table lists in-frame clones only, not all of them. This sample has about 240,000 clones; roughly 80% occur once, and the top ten carry roughly 3.4%. Source material: peripheral blood. The receptors shown here come from a woman younger than 35 with acute or convalescent COVID-19.

The rearrangement links TRBV5-1 to TRBJ1-3; 8 positions match TRBD1. Germline CDR1 SGHRS, CDR2 YFSETQ. CDR3 size: 15 residues. After removal of 5 bases from V and 0 bases from J, the junction contained 4 bases not matched to a gene. The CDR3 loop reads CASRGDRSSGNTIYF. CDR3 sequence (DNA): TGCGCCAGCAGGGGGGACAGGTCCTCTGGAAACACCATATATTTT.

This chain links TRBV9 with TRBJ2-1, with D uncertain. CDR1 and CDR2 (germline): SGDLS, YYNGEE. Trimming left V 0 bases short and J 9 bases short, with 10 bases between. The CDR3 has 13 amino acids. This CDR3 is CASSVELLSEQFF. In DNA, the CDR3 is TGTGCCAGCAGCGTAGAGCTACTATCTGAGCAGTTCTTC.

This chain joins TRBV6-2 or TRBV6-3 and TRBJ2-3; 8 bases align to TRBD2. Germline values: CDR1 MNHEY, CDR2 SVGEGT. The J segment lost 1 base and the V segment lost 4 bases, leaving 13 bases of the junction unmatched. This CDR3 is 18 amino acids long. The CDR3 loop reads CASSFDPSGGLRTDTQYF. DNA for the CDR3: TGTGCCAGCAGTTTCGACCCAAGCGGGGGACTCCGCACAGATACGCAGTATTTT.

The CDR3 DNA sequence: TGTGCCAGCAGTCAAACGGGGGTGGTAGGCTATGGCTACACCTTC. Its translation is CASSQTGVVGYGYTF. V is TRBV6-6 and J is TRBJ1-2, with D possibly matching TRBD1 (5 bases). Trimming cost V 5 bases and J 4 bases, with 17 bases left between them. Per the germline V gene, CDR1 is MNHNY and CDR2 is SVGAGI (reference sequence). There are 15 residues in the CDR3.

The chain combines TRBV11-3 with TRBJ2-3, with a weak D call TRBD1 (6 bases). Germline-derived CDR1 and CDR2 are SGHNT and YENEEA. The CDR3 extends over 14 amino acids. Trimming removed 1 base from V and 4 bases from J, with 9 bases in between. The CDR3 coding sequence is TGTGCCAGCAGCTTAGCAGGGGTTGCAGATACGCAGTATTTT. It encodes CASSLAGVADTQYF.

The chain carries TRBV11-2 and TRBJ2-7, with D possibly TRBD1 on 5 matching bases. CDR3 length: 12 amino acids. Germline V gene data show CDR1 as SGHAT and CDR2 as FQNNGV. V dropped 2 bases and J dropped 3 bases, with 5 bases sitting between them. CDR3 bases: TGTGCCAGCAGCTTACAGGGCTACGAGCAGTACTTC. Its protein product is CASSLQGYEQYF.

The chain combines TRBV27 with TRBJ2-1, with D possibly TRBD2 on 6 matching bases. Looked up from germline, CDR1 is MNHEY and CDR2 is SMNVEV (reference sequence). The CDR3 contains 14 residues. The V and J ends lost 4 bases and 8 bases respectively, with 15 bases between them. CDR3 loop: CASSSWRDIDEQFF. The CDR3 DNA is TGTGCCAGCAGTTCTTGGCGGGATATAGATGAGCAGTTCTTC.

The gene calls are TRBV5-1 and TRBJ2-4, with 7 bases fitting TRBD2. The CDR3 covers 15 residues. V dropped 0 bases and J dropped 4; count of bases not matched to a gene: 4. Germline V lookup: CDR1 SGHRS, CDR2 YFSETQ. The CDR3 region has the DNA TGCGCCAGCAGCTTGGACGGACTAGAAAAAAACATTCAGTACTTC. Its translation is CASSLDGLEKNIQYF. The whole variable domain, filled in from reference TRBV5-1 and TRBJ2-4, reads KAGVTQTPRYLIKTRGQQVTLSCSPISGHRSVSWYQQTPGQGLQFLFEYFSETQRNKGNFPGRFSGRQFSNSRSEMNVSTLELGDSALYLCASSLDGLEKNIQYFGAGTRLSVL.

This chain joins TRBV28 and TRBJ1-2; D uncertain. Per the germline V gene, CDR1 is MDHEN and CDR2 is SYDVKM. The CDR3 spans 16 residues. Trimming left V 1 base short and J 6 bases short, with 18 bases between. The CDR3 DNA follows: TGTGCCAGCAGTTTATTTTTTGAGAGAGCGTCGGATGGCTACACCTTC. Amino acids: CASSLFFERASDGYTF.

The chain combines TRBV19 with TRBJ2-7; TRBD2 agrees at 9 bases. The CDR3 is 15 amino acids. Germline lookup yields CDR1 LNHDA and CDR2 SQIVND (reference sequence). With 3 bases clipped from V and 0 bases from J, the junction kept 3 bases outside the gene matches. For the CDR3, the DNA is TGTGCCAGTAGTATTGGTAGCGGGAGCTCCTACGAGCAGTACTTC. Its protein product is CASSIGSGSSYEQYF.

This clone has just a few counts. The chain combines TRBV27 with TRBJ1-4, with D unresolved. Germline V gene lookup returns CDR1 MNHEY and CDR2 SMNVEV (reference sequence). This CDR3 region has 14 residues. V lost 2 bases and J lost 6, with 10 bases in between. In DNA, the CDR3 is TGTGCCAGCAGTTTAGCCCGGTTAGATGAAAAACTGTTTTTT. It translates to CASSLARLDEKLFF.

This chain joins TRBV28 and TRBJ1-5; D uncertain. V was shortened by 5 bases and J by 0 bases, with 17 bases between the two germline ends. From germline, CDR1 is MDHEN and CDR2 SYDVKM. The CDR3 loop spans 17 amino acids. The CDR3 is CASSLQSSGRSNQPQHF. DNA of the CDR3: TGTGCCAGCAGTCTTCAAAGCTCTGGTCGTAGCAATCAGCCCCAGCATTTT.

Only one count was recorded for this clone. The rearrangement joins TRBV7-2 to TRBJ1-2; D might be TRBD1 (6 bases). Germline V CDR1 and CDR2: SGHTA, FQGNSA. The CDR3 is 17 amino acids. Deletions cut 1 base from V and 3 bases from J, with 18 bases between. CDR3: CASSLGVGANRDYGYTF. The CDR3 nucleotides are TGTGCCAGCAGCTTAGGCGTCGGGGCCAACAGGGACTATGGCTACACCTTC.

This chain connects TRBV24-1 to TRBJ2-5; the D gene is possibly TRBD2 (6 bases). The germline gives CDR1 KGHDR, CDR2 SFDVKD. This CDR3 comprises 17 residues. The germline V and J ends were trimmed by 9 bases and 0 bases, with 22 bases remaining between them. The CDR3 coding sequence is TGTGCCACCTCACCCCCCCCCGGGAGATCCTACCAAGAGACCCAGTACTTC. This codes for CATSPPPGRSYQETQYF.

This chain uses TRBV27 with TRBJ2-2; TRBD2 matches 9 bases. CDR1 is MNHEY, CDR2 SMNVEV, per germline (reference sequence). The CDR3 extends over 15 amino acids. Trimming at V came to 7 bases and at J to 4 bases, leaving 7 bases not matched to a gene. CDR3 amino acids: CASKPGLAFTGELFF. The CDR3 DNA is TGTGCCAGCAAACCGGGACTAGCCTTCACCGGGGAGCTGTTTTTT.